This entry lists 6 T cell receptor beta chains sequenced from one sample in a study of human versus mouse CDR3 diversity and MHC coevolution. The method was immunoSEQ multiplex PCR; TCRdb's version includes in-frame clones alone and lacks a portion of them. The sample lists about 83,000 clones, about nine tenths seen once, with roughly 0.15% in the top ten. Sequencing was carried out using naive CD4+ T cells from blood. Subset of the sample: CD45RO-negative CD62L-positive naive CD4 T cells. The receptors come from a person aged 30-69 years in good health.

DNA for the CDR3: TGTGCCAGCAGTGGCGGATCTCCCGCGGGCGGCTACACCTTC. This encodes CASSGGSPAGGYTF. The chain is built from TRBV6-1 and TRBJ1-2; D unresolved. The CDR3 is made up of 14 amino acids. CDR1 and CDR2 (germline): MNHNS, SASEGT. The V end was cut by 4 bases, the J end by 8 bases, with 17 bases between.

This chain joins TRBV20-1 and TRBJ2-5; D is undetermined. Germline lookup yields CDR1 DFQATT and CDR2 SNEGSKA (reference sequence). V shed 5 bases and J shed 1 base, with 5 bases lying between them. This CDR3 comprises 11 residues. The CDR3 DNA follows: TGCAGTGCTGTCGTCCAAGAGACCCAGTACTTC. It yields the protein CSAVVQETQYF.

The rearrangement links TRBV2 to TRBJ1-4, with 7 nucleotides matching TRBD1. Germline V gene lookup returns CDR1 SNHLY and CDR2 FYNNEI. The J segment lost 8 bases and the V segment lost 6 bases, leaving 6 bases of the junction unmatched. This CDR3 has 13 residues. As DNA, the CDR3 is TGTGCCAGCAGCGGACAGGCAATCGAAAAACTGTTTTTT. Residues: CASSGQAIEKLFF.

The V gene is TRBV7-2, the J gene TRBJ2-1; 10 bases align to TRBD2. The CDR3 length is 13 residues. Germline V CDR1 and CDR2: SGHTA, FQGNSA. V was clipped by 2 bases and J by 12 bases; unmatched bases: 4. CDR3: CASSLSGGVGQFF. CDR3 coding DNA: TGTGCCAGCAGCTTAAGCGGGGGGGTGGGGCAGTTCTTC.

The chain employs TRBV30 and TRBJ2-6; D is uncertain. V lost 5 bases and J 0 bases, leaving 14 bases between the germline ends. This CDR3 region has 16 residues. Germline loops: CDR1 GTSNPN, CDR2 SVGIG (reference sequence). The CDR3 protein is CAWEKPRVSGANVLTF. CDR3 DNA sequence: TGTGCCTGGGAGAAACCACGGGTCTCTGGGGCCAACGTCCTGACTTTC.

The chain couples TRBV7-8 to TRBJ2-5; tentatively, D is TRBD2 (7 bases). The better agreement between TRBJ2-7 and the DNA end casts doubt on the J call. The CDR3 runs to 14 residues. CDR1 and CDR2 (germline): SGHVS, FQNEAQ. CDR3 in amino acids: CASRPKGGIYEQYF. For the CDR3, the DNA is TGTGCCAGCAGACCTAAGGGGGGGATCTACGAGCAGTACTTC.